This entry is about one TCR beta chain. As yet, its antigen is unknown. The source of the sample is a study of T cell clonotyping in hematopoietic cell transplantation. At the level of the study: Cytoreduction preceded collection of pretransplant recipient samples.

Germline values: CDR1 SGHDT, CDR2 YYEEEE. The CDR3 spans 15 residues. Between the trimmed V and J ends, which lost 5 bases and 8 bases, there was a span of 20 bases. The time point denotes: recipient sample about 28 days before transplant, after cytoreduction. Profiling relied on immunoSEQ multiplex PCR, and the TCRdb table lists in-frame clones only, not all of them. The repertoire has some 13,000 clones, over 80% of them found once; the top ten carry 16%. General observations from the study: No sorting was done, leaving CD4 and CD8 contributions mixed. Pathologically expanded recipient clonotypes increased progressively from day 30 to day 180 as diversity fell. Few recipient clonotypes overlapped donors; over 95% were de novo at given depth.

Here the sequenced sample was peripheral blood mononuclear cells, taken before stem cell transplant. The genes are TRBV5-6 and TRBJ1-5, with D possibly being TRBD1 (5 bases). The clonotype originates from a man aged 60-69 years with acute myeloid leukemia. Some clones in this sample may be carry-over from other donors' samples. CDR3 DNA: TGTGCCAGCAGTTCCGGGAGCCCGGGGACGAAGCCCCAGCATTTT. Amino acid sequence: CASSSGSPGTKPQHF.